The 30 T cell receptor beta chains below come from one sample, sequenced in a study of T-cell reconstitution after alpha-beta-depleted transplantation in children. A library of TCRbeta sequences, prepared with unique molecular identifiers, was generated. Each CDR3 protein gets one entry after TCRdb re-called the PCR reads with MiXCR. The profile covers approximately 85,000 distinct CDR3 sequences, with 13% to 15% appearing a single time and 27% taken by the ten largest. Material: PBMCs, mostly from graft donor cells, obtained 180 days after TCRalphabeta/CD19-depleted stem cell transplant. The receptors stem from a male patient between 2 and 10 years old who had a stem cell transplant for acute lymphoblastic leukemia, so the T cells may come from the graft donor.

The rearrangement joins TRBV7-8 to TRBJ1-6; 7 positions match TRBD1. CDR1 SGHVS and CDR2 FQNEAQ come from the germline V gene. V was pared by 1 base and J by 12 bases, with 15 bases of the junction left unmatched. This CDR3 is 17 amino acids long. CDR3 region: CASSLGQGPEFVRPLHF. Here the CDR3 DNA reads TGTGCCAGCAGCTTAGGACAGGGCCCTGAATTCGTAAGACCCCTCCACTTT.

This chain uses TRBV28 with TRBJ1-2; TRBD1 is a possible D gene (5 bases). Trimming removed 1 base from V and 10 bases from J, with 31 bases in between. CDR3 length: 19 amino acids. Germline lookup yields CDR1 MDHEN and CDR2 SYDVKM. The CDR3 sequence: CASSLFGYSGGYLGDVYTF. The DNA of the CDR3 is TGTGCCAGCAGTTTATTCGGCTACTCCGGAGGATATTTAGGGGATGTCTACACCTTC.

In its sample, this clonotype was seen a few times. V is TRBV9 and J is TRBJ1-2, with a tentative D call TRBD1 (6 bases). V lost 6 bases and J lost 5, with 17 bases in between. Per the germline V gene, CDR1 is SGDLS and CDR2 is YYNGEE. The CDR3 is made up of 14 amino acids. The CDR3 nucleotides read TGTGCCAGCACCCCAGGGGTGGGGGATTATGGCTACACCTTC. It codes for CASTPGVGDYGYTF.

This clonotype has at least ten counts. This chain links TRBV7-6 with TRBJ2-1, with a possible D match to TRBD2 (5 bases). CDR1 and CDR2 (germline): SGHVS, FNYEAQ. The CDR3 is 18 residues long. The V end lost 4 bases, the J end lost 6 bases, and 25 bases lay between the germline ends. As DNA, the CDR3 is TGTGCCAGCAGCTCCCCTGGGGAGCGCTTCTTTTCGGGCAATGAGCAGTTCTTC. It codes for CASSSPGERFFSGNEQFF.

This clonotype turned up a few times. The V and J genes are TRBV21-1 and TRBJ2-7; TRBD1 is taken as the D call from the table, unchecked against the DNA. TRBV21-1 counts as a pseudogene. This CDR3 spans 17 amino acids. The CDR3 DNA follows: TGTGCCAGCAGCAAAGCAAGCCCCGGGACAGGGGGTATCGAGCAGTACTTC. This codes for CASSKASPGTGGIEQYF.

This clonotype was counted a few times. The V and J genes are TRBV27 and TRBJ2-7, with D tentatively TRBD1 or TRBD2 (6 bases each). The germline V and J ends were trimmed by 6 bases and 4 bases, with 19 bases remaining between them. CDR1 and CDR2 from the germline V gene are MNHEY and SMNVEV (reference sequence). The length of the CDR3 is 15 residues. The CDR3 here is CASSPRGLGVYEQYF. The DNA for the CDR3 is TGTGCCAGCAGCCCTCGGGGGCTAGGGGTTTACGAGCAGTACTTC.

Concerning this clonotype: An end of the junction does not agree with germline; a read error may underlie this. The gene calls are TRBV7-7 and TRBJ1-5; unclear D gene. The germline gives CDR1 SSHAT, CDR2 FNYEAQ (reference sequence). There are 13 residues in the CDR3. CDR3 sequence (DNA): TGTGCTAGCAGCCCCGGCACGGCTCAGCCCCAGCATTTT. Amino acids: CASSPGTAQPQHF.

This clonotype was counted between two and nine times. The chain joins TRBV28 to TRBJ1-6; 8 bases fit TRBD1. The CDR3 covers 15 residues. CDR1 is MDHEN, CDR2 SYDVKM, per germline. Trimming removed 6 bases from V and 8 bases from J; junction bases left unmatched: 9. The CDR3 region has the DNA TGTGCCAGCAGACTACAGGGGGGTGGTGATTCACCCCTCCACTTT. This encodes CASRLQGGGDSPLHF.

V is TRBV20-1 and J is TRBJ2-7, with 7 bases that match TRBD1. Germline assignment: CDR1 DFQATT and CDR2 SNEGSKA (reference sequence). CDR3 size: 11 residues. The CDR3 spells CSMGQSYEQYF. The CDR3 coding sequence is TGCAGCATGGGACAGTCCTACGAGCAGTACTTC.

CDR3 sequence: CASSITGAYGNTIYF. The CDR3 DNA is TGTGCCAGCAGCATCACAGGGGCGTATGGAAACACCATATATTTT. V is TRBV27 and J is TRBJ1-3, with 7 bases aligning to TRBD1. The V gene's germline CDR1 is MNHEY and CDR2 SMNVEV (reference sequence). The CDR3 has 15 amino acids. V was clipped by 6 bases and J by 3 bases; unmatched bases: 8.

The V gene is TRBV5-4, the J gene TRBJ1-1, with D perhaps TRBD1 (6 bases). Trimming shortened V by 4 bases and J by 5 bases, and 15 bases separated the two germline ends. This CDR3 has 14 amino acids. Germline lookup yields CDR1 SGHNT and CDR2 YYREEE (reference sequence). DNA of the CDR3: TGTGCCAGCAGCCCGTCCCGGGACACGACTGAAGCTTTCTTT. Its protein product is CASSPSRDTTEAFF.

This clonotype was counted only a few times. This chain uses TRBV6-1 with TRBJ1-1; D is undetermined. The CDR3 totals 13 residues. Trimming cost V 4 bases and J 1 base, with 7 bases left between them. Germline V gene sequence: CDR1 MNHNS, CDR2 SASEGT. CDR3 amino acids: CASSVWGNTEAFF. DNA for the CDR3: TGTGCCAGCAGTGTCTGGGGGAACACTGAAGCTTTCTTT.

Many counts were recorded for this clonotype. The V gene is TRBV29-1, the J gene TRBJ2-7; D remains unclear. CDR1 and CDR2 (germline): SQVTM, ANQGSEA. CDR3 length: 15 residues. V was trimmed by 2 bases and J by 4 bases, leaving 18 bases between them. The CDR3 DNA reads as TGCAGCGTTGAAATGGCCAGCTTGATTAAATACGAGCAGTACTTC. Translation gives CSVEMASLIKYEQYF.

The chain joins TRBV15 to TRBJ2-3; D is ambiguous. Germline-derived CDR1 and CDR2 are LNHNV and YYDKDF (reference sequence). The CDR3 totals 13 residues. The V end was cut by 5 bases, the J end by 2 bases, with 8 bases between. CDR3 amino acids: CATSSHLTDTQYF. The CDR3 coding sequence is TGTGCCACCAGCTCCCACCTCACAGATACGCAGTATTTT.

This clonotype has at least ten counts. The chain uses TRBV6-2 or TRBV6-3 and TRBJ1-5, with unresolved D. The CDR3 runs to 14 residues. Germline values: CDR1 MNHEY, CDR2 SVGEGT. V was trimmed by 8 bases and J by 6 bases, leaving 17 bases between them. The CDR3 reads CASWRPSALQPQHF. The DNA of the CDR3 is TGTGCCAGCTGGCGCCCTTCTGCGCTTCAGCCCCAGCATTTT.

This clonotype was seen a few times. The genes are TRBV20-1 and TRBJ1-2, with a weak D call TRBD1 (6 bases). This CDR3 contains 12 residues. CDR1 and CDR2 from the germline V gene are DFQATT and SNEGSKA (reference sequence). In nucleotides, the CDR3 is TGCAGCTACAGGGATAAGAACTATGGCTACACCTTC. This translates into CSYRDKNYGYTF.

This clonotype was detected many times. An end of the junction does not agree with germline; a read error may underlie this. The CDR3 region is CASSPRDHF. The CDR3 region has the DNA TGTGCCAGCTCACCACGGGACCACTTT. This chain connects TRBV18 to TRBJ1-1; possibly TRBD1 for D (5 bases). The CDR3 has 9 amino acids. Germline V lookup: CDR1 KGHSH, CDR2 LQKENI.

The chain carries TRBV9 and TRBJ2-2, with D possibly TRBD2 on 5 matching bases. V lost 4 bases, J lost 1 base, and 17 bases lay in between. The CDR3 runs to 17 residues. Germline-derived CDR1 and CDR2 are SGDLS and YYNGEE. CDR3 sequence (DNA): TGTGCCAGCAGCAGTAGAGACTACAGTGGGAACACCGGGGAGCTGTTTTTT. Protein sequence: CASSSRDYSGNTGELFF.

At least ten counts were recorded for this clonotype. The chain carries TRBV29-1 and TRBJ2-7; a possible D gene is TRBD1 (5 bases). The V gene lost 3 bases and the J gene lost 3 bases, with 12 bases spanning the gap. The CDR3 is 13 amino acids. From germline, CDR1 is SQVTM and CDR2 ANQGSEA. CDR3 in amino acids: CSVEDTSGYEQYF. Written as DNA, the CDR3 is TGCAGCGTTGAGGACACGTCAGGCTACGAGCAGTACTTC.

This clonotype was seen only a few times. The chain employs TRBV29-1 and TRBJ1-4, with TRBD1 as a possible D gene (5 bases). Germline V lookup: CDR1 SQVTM, CDR2 ANQGSEA. Trimming shortened V by 3 bases and J by 5 bases, and 10 bases separated the two germline ends. The CDR3 length is 13 residues. The CDR3 DNA reads TGCAGCGTTGATAGGTCAGGGAATGAAAAACTGTTTTTT. Translated: CSVDRSGNEKLFF. Full variable domain (outside the CDR3, taken from reference TRBV29-1 and TRBJ1-4): SAVISQKPSRDICQRGTSLTIQCQVDSQVTMMFWYRQQPGQSLTLIATANQGSEATYESGFVIDKFPISRPNLTFSTLTVSNMSPEDSSIYLCSVDRSGNEKLFFGSGTQLSVL.

Many counts were recorded for this clonotype. The rearrangement joins TRBV20-1 to TRBJ1-5; D ambiguous. Germline CDR1 and CDR2: DFQATT and SNEGSKA (reference sequence). V was clipped by 3 bases and J by 3 bases, with 6 bases between them. The CDR3 contains 12 residues. The DNA of the CDR3 is TGCAGTGCTAGTTCGAACAATCAGCCCCAGCATTTT. The encoded protein is CSASSNNQPQHF.

The chain recombines TRBV6-5 with TRBJ2-7; D not resolved. V was clipped by 8 bases and J by 7 bases, with 9 bases between them. The CDR3 is 10 residues long. CDR1 and CDR2 (germline): MNHEY, SVGAGI. For the CDR3, the DNA is TGTGCCAGCGGAGTTGGGGAGCAGTACTTC. This codes for CASGVGEQYF.

The chain uses TRBV20-1 and TRBJ2-3; possible D gene TRBD2, 5 bases. Germline CDR1 DFQATT, CDR2 SNEGSKA (reference sequence). This CDR3 contains 13 residues. Trimming left V 3 bases short and J 4 bases short, with 11 bases between. The CDR3 is CSASGNVADTQYF. In DNA form, the CDR3 reads TGCAGTGCTAGCGGGAATGTCGCAGATACGCAGTATTTT.

This clonotype came up a few times. The V gene is TRBV7-2, the J gene TRBJ2-5; TRBD2 aligns across 8 bases. The V gene's germline CDR1 is SGHTA and CDR2 FQGNSA. The CDR3 sequence is 15 residues long. The J segment lost 3 bases and the V segment lost 1 base, leaving 4 bases of the junction unmatched. CDR3 region: CASSLGGRGEETQYF. In DNA form, the CDR3 reads TGTGCCAGCAGCTTAGGGGGGCGGGGGGAAGAGACCCAGTACTTC.

There are many counts of this clonotype. This rearrangement joins TRBV10-3 to TRBJ2-3; TRBD1 aligns across 12 bases. V lost 10 bases to trimming and J lost 7 bases; unmatched junction nucleotides: 9. The germline CDR1 and CDR2 sequences are ENHRY and SYGVKD. This CDR3 has 14 amino acids. The CDR3 DNA is TGTGCCACAGGGACAGGGGGCGCAAGAAATACGCAGTATTTT. Translated, it gives CATGTGGARNTQYF.

V and J are TRBV9 and TRBJ1-1; 10 bases align to TRBD1. Losses at the gene ends were 4 bases for V and 5 bases for J; bases not matched to a gene: 5. Germline V gene sequence: CDR1 SGDLS, CDR2 YYNGEE. This CDR3 spans 14 amino acids. In DNA form, the CDR3 reads TGTGCCAGCAGCCCGACAGGGGGCAGGACTGAAGCTTTCTTT. It translates to CASSPTGGRTEAFF.

V and J are TRBV4-1 and TRBJ1-5; maybe TRBD1 (6 bases). CDR3 length equals 21 residues. Germline V gives CDR1 MGHRA, CDR2 YSYEKL. Trimming left V 4 bases short and J 0 bases short, with 28 bases between. The CDR3 DNA sequence: TGCGCCAGCAGCCTCACTACCCCCTCAGGGGCTTTACTTTATAGCAATCAGCCCCAGCATTTT. Residues: CASSLTTPSGALLYSNQPQHF.

The rearrangement joins TRBV7-8 to TRBJ1-2, with 8 bases that match TRBD1. J was trimmed by 0 bases and V by 4 bases; bases with no gene match: 7. Germline V gene lookup returns CDR1 SGHVS and CDR2 FQNEAQ. The CDR3 has 16 amino acids. CDR3 protein: CASSWLGQGSNYGYTF. Written as DNA, the CDR3 is TGTGCCAGCAGCTGGCTCGGACAGGGTTCTAACTATGGCTACACCTTC.

The chain links TRBV5-1 to TRBJ1-3; no definite D call. The CDR3 has 12 residues. The V and J ends lost 5 bases and 4 bases respectively, with 7 bases between them. Germline V lookup: CDR1 SGHRS, CDR2 YFSETQ. DNA of the CDR3: TGCGCCAGCAGGGGGTTCGGAAACACCATATATTTT. It encodes CASRGFGNTIYF.

This clonotype was seen a handful of times. The chain is built from TRBV7-6 and TRBJ1-2; 12 positions agree with TRBD1. With V trimmed by 4 bases and J by 2 bases, 14 bases remained unmatched. The CDR3 spans 19 residues. Germline V gene data show CDR1 as SGHVS and CDR2 as FNYEAQ. The CDR3: CASSYGPRDRGQRNYGYTF. The CDR3 DNA reads TGTGCCAGCAGCTATGGGCCCCGGGACAGGGGGCAGAGGAACTATGGCTACACCTTC.